One sample yielded the 5 T cell receptor beta chains listed below, sequenced in a study of T cell responses to AZD1222 COVID-19 vaccine. The data were produced by immunoSEQ multiplex PCR, yet TCRdb's version contains in-frame clones alone and is incomplete. The repertoire holds around 150,000 clones, with about 91% as singletons. Sequenced here: peripheral blood, sampled 28 days after the second AZD1222 dose. These receptors came from an adult who received the AZD1222 COVID-19 vaccine.

This clone is a singleton in its sample. V is TRBV6-5 and J is TRBJ1-5, with D possibly TRBD1 on 5 matching bases. CDR1 and CDR2 (germline): MNHEY, SVGAGI. This CDR3 region has 14 residues. Trimming left V 9 bases short and J 3 bases short, with 15 bases between. This chain's CDR3 is CASGGRLDNQPQHF. The CDR3 nucleotides read TGTGCCAGTGGGGGGAGGTTGGACAATCAGCCCCAGCATTTT.

The rearrangement links TRBV6-1 to TRBJ2-2, with a tentative D call TRBD2 (6 bases). This CDR3 comprises 15 residues. From germline, CDR1 is MNHNS and CDR2 SASEGT. V lost 1 base to trimming and J lost 5 bases, with 11 bases between them. The CDR3: CASSEVQEGTGELFF. The CDR3 nucleotides are TGTGCCAGCAGTGAAGTACAGGAGGGAACCGGGGAGCTGTTTTTT.

The genes are TRBV2 and TRBJ1-2; 9 bases are shared with TRBD1. The CDR3 sequence is 18 residues long. Germline-derived CDR1 and CDR2 are SNHLY and FYNNEI. After removal of 2 bases from V and 0 bases from J, the junction contained 10 bases not matched to a gene. The CDR3 coding sequence is TGTGCCAGCAGTGAATACGGGACAGGGCAAAGAGCTAACTATGGCTACACCTTC. This translates into CASSEYGTGQRANYGYTF.

CDR3 in DNA: TGTGCCAGCAGTTTGACGGCCGGAGCTAACTATGGCTACACCTTC. Translated, it gives CASSLTAGANYGYTF. The V call is TRBV27, the J call TRBJ1-2; D unclear. The CDR3 totals 15 residues. Trimming left V 3 bases short and J 0 bases short, with 11 bases between. Germline V gives CDR1 MNHEY, CDR2 SMNVEV (reference sequence).

The CDR3 coding sequence is TGTGCCAGCAGTGCCTACTATCAGGGTAACTATGGCTACACCTTC. Translated, it gives CASSAYYQGNYGYTF. The chain is built from TRBV6-6 and TRBJ1-2; D might be TRBD1 (5 bases). The germline CDR1 and CDR2 sequences are MNHNY and SVGAGI (reference sequence). There are 15 residues in the CDR3. With 5 bases removed from V and 1 base from J, the gap between germline ends came to 14 bases.